The source of this T cell receptor beta chain is a study of prognosis after radiotherapy for stage I lung cancer. Study-level findings and limits: Reduced unique TCR clone counts were recorded after stereotactic body radiation therapy, with a median of 10,088 versus 6,861.

With regard to this clonotype: The antigen is undetermined.

Germline CDR1 and CDR2: SGHTA and FQGTGA. There are 17 residues in the CDR3. The ends were cut back, 7 bases at V and 2 bases at J, with 20 bases in the middle. Genomic DNA provided the template from which TCR beta CDR3 was amplified by two-round multiplex PCR. First-round PCR amplification was performed with primers specific to each TRBV and TRBJ gene. TCRdb reprocessed the multiplex PCR reads with MiXCR, giving one entry per CDR3 protein. The sample holds about 14,000 distinct CDR3 sequences; roughly 25% are singletons and the top ten take 9.5% to 14%. The sample here was PBMCs, taken before or after stereotactic body radiation therapy (not recorded which). This rearrangement joins TRBV7-3 to TRBJ2-2, with D possibly being TRBD2 (6 bases). The source of this sequence is a donor over 45 with non-small cell lung cancer. CDR3 residues: CASIPSGTRENTGELFF. DNA for the CDR3: TGTGCCAGCATTCCATCCGGGACTCGGGAAAACACCGGGGAGCTGTTTTTT. Looking up the rest from reference TRBV7-3 and TRBJ2-2 gives the full variable domain: GAGVSQTPSNKVTEKGKYVELRCDPISGHTALYWYRQSLGQGPEFLIYFQGTGAADDSGLPNDRFFAVRPEGSVSTLKIQRTERGDSAVYLCASIPSGTRENTGELFFGEGSRLTVL.